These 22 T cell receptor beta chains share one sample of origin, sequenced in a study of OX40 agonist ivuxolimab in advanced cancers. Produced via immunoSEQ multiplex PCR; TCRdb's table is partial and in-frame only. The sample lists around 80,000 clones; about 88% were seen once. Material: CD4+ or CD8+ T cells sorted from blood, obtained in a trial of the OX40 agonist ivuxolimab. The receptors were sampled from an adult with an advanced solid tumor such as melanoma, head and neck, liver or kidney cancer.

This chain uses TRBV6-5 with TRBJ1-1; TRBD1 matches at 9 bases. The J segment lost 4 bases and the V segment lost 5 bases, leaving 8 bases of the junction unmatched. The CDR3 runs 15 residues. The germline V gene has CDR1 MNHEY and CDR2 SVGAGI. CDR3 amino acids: CASSLGQGYRTEAFF. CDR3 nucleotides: TGTGCCAGCAGTCTAGGACAGGGGTATCGCACTGAAGCTTTCTTT.

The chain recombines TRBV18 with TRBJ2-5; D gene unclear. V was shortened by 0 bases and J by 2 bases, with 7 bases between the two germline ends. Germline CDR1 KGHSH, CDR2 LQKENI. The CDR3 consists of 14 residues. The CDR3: CASSPPGWQETQYF. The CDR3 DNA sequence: TGTGCCAGCTCACCACCTGGGTGGCAAGAGACCCAGTACTTC. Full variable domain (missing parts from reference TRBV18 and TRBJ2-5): NAGVMQNPRHLVRRRGQEARLRCSPMKGHSHVYWYRQLPEEGLKFMVYLQKENIIDESGMPKERFSAEFPKEGPSILRIQQVVRGDSAAYFCASSPPGWQETQYFGPGTRLLVL.

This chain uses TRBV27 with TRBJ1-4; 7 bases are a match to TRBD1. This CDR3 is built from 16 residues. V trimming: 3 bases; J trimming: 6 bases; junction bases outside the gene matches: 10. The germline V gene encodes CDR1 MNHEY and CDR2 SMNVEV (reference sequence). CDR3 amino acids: CASSFTGALGDEKLFF. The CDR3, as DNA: TGTGCCAGCAGTTTTACAGGGGCGCTGGGGGATGAAAAACTGTTTTTT.

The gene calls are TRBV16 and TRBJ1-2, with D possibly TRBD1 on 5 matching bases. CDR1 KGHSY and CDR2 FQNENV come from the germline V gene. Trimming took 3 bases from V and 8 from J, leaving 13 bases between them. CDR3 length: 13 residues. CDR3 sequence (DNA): TGTGCCAGCAGCCAGCCTGGGGCTCGCGGCTACACCTTC. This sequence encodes CASSQPGARGYTF. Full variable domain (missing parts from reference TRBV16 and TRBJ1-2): GEEVAQTPKHLVRGEGQKAKLYCAPIKGHSYVFWYQQVLKNEFKFLISFQNENVFDETGMPKERFSAKCLPNSPCSLEIQATKLEDSAVYFCASSQPGARGYTFGSGTRLTVV.

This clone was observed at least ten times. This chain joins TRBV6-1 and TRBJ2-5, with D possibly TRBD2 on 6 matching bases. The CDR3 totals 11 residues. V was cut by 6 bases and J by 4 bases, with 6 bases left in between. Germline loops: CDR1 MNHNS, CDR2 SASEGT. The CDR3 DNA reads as TGTGCCAGCAGGGGACTAGAGACCCAGTACTTC. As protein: CASRGLETQYF.

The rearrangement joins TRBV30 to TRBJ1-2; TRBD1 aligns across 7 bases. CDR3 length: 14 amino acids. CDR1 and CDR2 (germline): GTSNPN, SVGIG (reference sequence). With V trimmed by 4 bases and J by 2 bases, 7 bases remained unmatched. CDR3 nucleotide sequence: TGTGCCTGGACCCCGGGACAGAAAAACTATGGCTACACCTTC. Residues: CAWTPGQKNYGYTF.

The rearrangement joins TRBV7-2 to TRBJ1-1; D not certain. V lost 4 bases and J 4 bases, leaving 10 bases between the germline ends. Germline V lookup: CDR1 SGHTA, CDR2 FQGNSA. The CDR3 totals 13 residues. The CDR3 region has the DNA TGTGCCAGCAGCTGGGCCCCGGGCACTGAAGCTTTCTTT. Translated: CASSWAPGTEAFF.

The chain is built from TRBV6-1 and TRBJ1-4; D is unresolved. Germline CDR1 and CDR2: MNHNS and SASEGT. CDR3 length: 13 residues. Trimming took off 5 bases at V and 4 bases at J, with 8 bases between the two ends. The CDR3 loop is CASSQIRNEKLFF. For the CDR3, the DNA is TGTGCCAGCAGTCAGATCCGTAATGAAAAACTGTTTTTT.

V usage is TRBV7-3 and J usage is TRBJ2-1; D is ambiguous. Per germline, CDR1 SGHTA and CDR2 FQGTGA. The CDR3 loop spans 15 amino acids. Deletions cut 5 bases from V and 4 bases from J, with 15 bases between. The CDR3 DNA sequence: TGTGCCAGCAGCCTCGGACCGTCCCCGTACAATGAGCAGTTCTTC. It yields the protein CASSLGPSPYNEQFF. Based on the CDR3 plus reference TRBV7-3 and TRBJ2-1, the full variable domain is GAGVSQTPSNKVTEKGKYVELRCDPISGHTALYWYRQSLGQGPEFLIYFQGTGAADDSGLPNDRFFAVRPEGSVSTLKIQRTERGDSAVYLCASSLGPSPYNEQFFGPGTRLTVL.

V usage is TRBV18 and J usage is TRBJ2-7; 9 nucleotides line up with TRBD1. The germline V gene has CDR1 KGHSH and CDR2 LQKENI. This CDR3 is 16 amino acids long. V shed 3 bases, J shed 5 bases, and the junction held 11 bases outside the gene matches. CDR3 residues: CASSPTRRTGGDEQYF. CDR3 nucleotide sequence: TGTGCCAGCTCACCGACTCGACGTACAGGGGGCGACGAGCAGTACTTC.

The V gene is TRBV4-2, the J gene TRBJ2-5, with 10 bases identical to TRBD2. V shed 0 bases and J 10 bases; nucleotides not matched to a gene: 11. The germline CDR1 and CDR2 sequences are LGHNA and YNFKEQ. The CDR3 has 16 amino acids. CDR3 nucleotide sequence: TGTGCCAGCAGCCAAGATCTCGATGAACTAGCGGGGCTCCAGTACTTC. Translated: CASSQDLDELAGLQYF.

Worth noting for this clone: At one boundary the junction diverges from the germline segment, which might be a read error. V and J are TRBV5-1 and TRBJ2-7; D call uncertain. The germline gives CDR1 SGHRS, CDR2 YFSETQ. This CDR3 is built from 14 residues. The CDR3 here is CASSLEGFFYEQYF. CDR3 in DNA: TGCGCCAGCAGTTTGGAAGGGTTTTTCTACGAGCAGTACTTC.

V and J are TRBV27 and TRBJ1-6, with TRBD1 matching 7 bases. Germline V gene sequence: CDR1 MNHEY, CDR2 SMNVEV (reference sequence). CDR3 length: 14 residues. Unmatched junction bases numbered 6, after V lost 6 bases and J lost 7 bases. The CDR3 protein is CASRLQGMNSPLHF. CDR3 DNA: TGTGCCAGCAGGTTACAGGGGATGAATTCACCCCTCCACTTT.

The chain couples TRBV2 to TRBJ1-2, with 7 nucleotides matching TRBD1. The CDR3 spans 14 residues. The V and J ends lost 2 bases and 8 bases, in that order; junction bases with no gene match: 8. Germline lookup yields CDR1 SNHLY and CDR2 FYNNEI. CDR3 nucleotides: TGTGCCAGCAGTGAAAACTTAACAGGGGAAGGCTACACCTTC. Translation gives CASSENLTGEGYTF. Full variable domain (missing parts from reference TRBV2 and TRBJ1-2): EPEVTQTPSHQVTQMGQEVILRCVPISNHLYFYWYRQILGQKVEFLVSFYNNEISEKSEIFDDQFSVERPDGSNFTLKIRSTKLEDSAMYFCASSENLTGEGYTFGSGTRLTVV.

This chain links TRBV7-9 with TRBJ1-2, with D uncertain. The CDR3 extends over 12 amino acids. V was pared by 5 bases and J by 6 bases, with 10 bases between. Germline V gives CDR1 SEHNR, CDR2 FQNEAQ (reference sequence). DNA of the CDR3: TGTGCCAGCAGCCTTGTAGTGGATGGCTACACCTTC. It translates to CASSLVVDGYTF.

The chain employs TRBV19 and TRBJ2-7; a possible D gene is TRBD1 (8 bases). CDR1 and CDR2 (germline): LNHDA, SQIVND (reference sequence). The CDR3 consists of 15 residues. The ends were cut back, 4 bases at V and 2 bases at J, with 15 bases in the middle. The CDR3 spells CASSTGQGGAYEQYF. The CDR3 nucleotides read TGTGCCAGTAGTACCGGACAGGGAGGGGCCTACGAGCAGTACTTC.

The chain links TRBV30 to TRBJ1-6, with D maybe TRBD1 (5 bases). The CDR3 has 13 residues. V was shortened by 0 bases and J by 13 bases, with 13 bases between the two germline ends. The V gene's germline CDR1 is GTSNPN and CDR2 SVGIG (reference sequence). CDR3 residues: CAWSVAGATPLHF. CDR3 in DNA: TGTGCCTGGAGTGTCGCTGGGGCTACTCCCCTCCACTTT.

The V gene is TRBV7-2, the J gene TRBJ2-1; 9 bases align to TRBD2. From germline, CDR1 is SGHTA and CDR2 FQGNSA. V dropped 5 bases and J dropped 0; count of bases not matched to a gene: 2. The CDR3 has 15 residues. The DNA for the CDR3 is TGTGCCAGCAGCCTTAGCGGGAGCTCCTACAATGAGCAGTTCTTC. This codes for CASSLSGSSYNEQFF.

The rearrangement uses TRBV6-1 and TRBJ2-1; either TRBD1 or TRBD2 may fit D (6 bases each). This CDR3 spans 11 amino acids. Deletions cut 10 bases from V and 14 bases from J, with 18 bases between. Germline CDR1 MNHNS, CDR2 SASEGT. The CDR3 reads CATKGGIQEFF. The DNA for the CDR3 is TGTGCCACCAAGGGGGGCATTCAGGAGTTCTTC.

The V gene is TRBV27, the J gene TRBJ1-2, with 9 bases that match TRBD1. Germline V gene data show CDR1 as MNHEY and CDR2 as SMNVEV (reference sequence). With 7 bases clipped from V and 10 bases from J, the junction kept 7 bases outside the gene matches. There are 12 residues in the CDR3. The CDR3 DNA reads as TGTGCCAGCACCTCGGGACAGGGACCCTACACCTTC. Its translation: CASTSGQGPYTF.

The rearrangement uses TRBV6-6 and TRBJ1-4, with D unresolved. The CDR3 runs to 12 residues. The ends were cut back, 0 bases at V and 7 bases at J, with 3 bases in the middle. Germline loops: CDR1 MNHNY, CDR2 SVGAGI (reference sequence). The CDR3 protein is CASSYSGEKLFF. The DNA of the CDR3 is TGTGCCAGCAGTTACTCGGGTGAAAAACTGTTTTTT.

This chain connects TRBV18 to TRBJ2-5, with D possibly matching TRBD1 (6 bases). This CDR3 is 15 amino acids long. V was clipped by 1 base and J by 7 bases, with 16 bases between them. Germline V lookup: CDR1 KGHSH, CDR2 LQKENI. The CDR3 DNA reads TGTGCCAGCTCACCACGGGACACAACCGGAAGGACCCAGTACTTC. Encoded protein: CASSPRDTTGRTQYF.